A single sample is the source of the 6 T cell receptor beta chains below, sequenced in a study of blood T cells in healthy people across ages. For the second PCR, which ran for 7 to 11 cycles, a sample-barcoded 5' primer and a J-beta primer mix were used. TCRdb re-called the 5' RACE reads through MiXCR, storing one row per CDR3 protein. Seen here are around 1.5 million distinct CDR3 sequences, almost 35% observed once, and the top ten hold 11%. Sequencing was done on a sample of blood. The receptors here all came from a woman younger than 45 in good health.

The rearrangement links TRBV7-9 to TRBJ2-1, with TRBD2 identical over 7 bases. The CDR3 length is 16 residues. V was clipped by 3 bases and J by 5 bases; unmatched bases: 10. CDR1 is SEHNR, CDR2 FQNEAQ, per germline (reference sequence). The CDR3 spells CASSFSQAGSNNEQFF. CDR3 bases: TGTGCCAGCAGCTTTAGTCAAGCGGGATCGAACAATGAGCAGTTCTTC. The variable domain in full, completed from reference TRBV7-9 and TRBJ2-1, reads DTGVSQNPRHKITKRGQNVTFRCDPISEHNRLYWYRQTLGQGPEFLTYFQNEAQLEKSRLLSDRFSAERPKGSFSTLEIQRTEQGDSAMYLCASSFSQAGSNNEQFFGPGTRLTVL.

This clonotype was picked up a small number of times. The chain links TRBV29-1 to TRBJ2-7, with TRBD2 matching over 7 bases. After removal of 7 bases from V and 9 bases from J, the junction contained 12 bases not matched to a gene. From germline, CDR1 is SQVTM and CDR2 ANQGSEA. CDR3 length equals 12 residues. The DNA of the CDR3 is TGCAGCGCCGGGCGGGAGTCGAACGGGCAGTACTTC. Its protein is CSAGRESNGQYF.

In DNA form, the CDR3 reads TGTGCCAGCAGCTTGGGACTAGCGGGAGGGCATGGCACAGATACGCAGTATTTT. Its translation: CASSLGLAGGHGTDTQYF. This chain links TRBV7-2 with TRBJ2-3; TRBD2 agrees at 16 bases. This CDR3 has 18 amino acids. CDR1 is SGHTA, CDR2 FQGNSA, per germline. The junction had 4 bases not matched to a gene; V was cut back by 3 bases and J by 1 base.

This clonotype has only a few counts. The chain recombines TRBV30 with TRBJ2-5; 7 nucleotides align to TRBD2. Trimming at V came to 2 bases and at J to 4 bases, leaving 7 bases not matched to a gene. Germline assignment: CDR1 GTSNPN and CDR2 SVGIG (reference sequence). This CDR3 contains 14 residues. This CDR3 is CAWSPTSDSETQYF. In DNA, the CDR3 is TGTGCCTGGAGTCCAACTAGCGATTCAGAGACCCAGTACTTC.

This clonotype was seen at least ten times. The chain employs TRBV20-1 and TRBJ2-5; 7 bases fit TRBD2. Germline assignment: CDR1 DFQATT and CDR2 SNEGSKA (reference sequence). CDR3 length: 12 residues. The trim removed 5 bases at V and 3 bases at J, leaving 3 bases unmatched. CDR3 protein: CSAGTSEETQYF. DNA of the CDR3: TGCAGTGCTGGTACTAGCGAAGAGACCCAGTACTTC.

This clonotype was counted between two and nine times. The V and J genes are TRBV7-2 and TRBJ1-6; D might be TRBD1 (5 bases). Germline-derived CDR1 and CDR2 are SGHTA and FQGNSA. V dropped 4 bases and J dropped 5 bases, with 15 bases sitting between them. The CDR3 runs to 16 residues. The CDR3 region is CASSYRQPSNNSPLHF. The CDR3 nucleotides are TGTGCCAGCAGCTATCGACAGCCATCTAATAATTCACCCCTCCACTTT.